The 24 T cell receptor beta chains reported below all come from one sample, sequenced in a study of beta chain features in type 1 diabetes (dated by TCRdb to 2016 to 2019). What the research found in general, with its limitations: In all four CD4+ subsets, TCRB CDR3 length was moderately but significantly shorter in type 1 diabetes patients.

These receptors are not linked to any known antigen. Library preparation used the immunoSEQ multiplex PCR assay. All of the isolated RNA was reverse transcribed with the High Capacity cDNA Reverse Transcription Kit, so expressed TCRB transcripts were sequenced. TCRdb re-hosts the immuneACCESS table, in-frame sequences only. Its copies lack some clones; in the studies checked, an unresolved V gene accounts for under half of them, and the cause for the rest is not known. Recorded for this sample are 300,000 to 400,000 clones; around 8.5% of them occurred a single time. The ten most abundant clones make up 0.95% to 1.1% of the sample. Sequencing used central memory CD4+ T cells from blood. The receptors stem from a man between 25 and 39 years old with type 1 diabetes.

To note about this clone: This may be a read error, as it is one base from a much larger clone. The DNA for the CDR3 is TGTGCCAGCAGCTACCAAGAGACCCAGTACTTC. Its protein is CASSYQETQYF. The chain employs TRBV2 and TRBJ2-5; D is ambiguous. Trimming removed 6 bases at V and 0 bases at J, with 2 bases between. Germline V gives CDR1 SNHLY, CDR2 FYNNEI. The CDR3 runs 11 residues.

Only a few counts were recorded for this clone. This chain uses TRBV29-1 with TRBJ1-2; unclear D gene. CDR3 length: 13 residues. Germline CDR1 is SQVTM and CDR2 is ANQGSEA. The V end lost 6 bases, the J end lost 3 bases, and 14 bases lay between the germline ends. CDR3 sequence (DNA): TGCAGCGTCGAAACCTTAGATTACTATGGCTACACCTTC. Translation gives CSVETLDYYGYTF.

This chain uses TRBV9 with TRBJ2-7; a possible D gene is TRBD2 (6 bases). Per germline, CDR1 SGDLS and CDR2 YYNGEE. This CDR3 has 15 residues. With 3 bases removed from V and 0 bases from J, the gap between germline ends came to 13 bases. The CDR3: CASSEGPGSSYEQYF. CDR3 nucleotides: TGTGCCAGCAGCGAGGGACCCGGGAGCTCCTACGAGCAGTACTTC. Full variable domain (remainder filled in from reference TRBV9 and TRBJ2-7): DSGVTQTPKHLITATGQRVTLRCSPRSGDLSVYWYQQSLDQGLQFLIQYYNGEERAKGNILERFSAQQFPDLHSELNLSSLELGDSALYFCASSEGPGSSYEQYFGPGTRLTVT.

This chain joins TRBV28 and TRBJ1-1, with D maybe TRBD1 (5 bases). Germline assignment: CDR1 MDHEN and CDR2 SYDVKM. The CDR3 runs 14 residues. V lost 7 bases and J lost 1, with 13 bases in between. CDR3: CASIGGLRNTEAFF. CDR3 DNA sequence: TGTGCCAGCATTGGGGGACTGAGGAACACTGAAGCTTTCTTT. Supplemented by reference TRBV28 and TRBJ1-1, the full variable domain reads DVKVTQSSRYLVKRTGEKVFLECVQDMDHENMFWYRQDPGLGLRLIYFSYDVKMKEKGDIPEGYSVSREKKERFSLILESASTNQTSMYLCASIGGLRNTEAFFGQGTRLTVV.

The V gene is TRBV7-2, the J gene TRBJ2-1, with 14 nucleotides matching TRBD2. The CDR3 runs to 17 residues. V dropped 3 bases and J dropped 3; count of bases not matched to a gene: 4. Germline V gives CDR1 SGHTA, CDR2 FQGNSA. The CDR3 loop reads CASSLTSGGVSYNEQFF. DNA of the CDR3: TGTGCCAGCAGCTTGACTAGCGGGGGGGTTAGCTACAATGAGCAGTTCTTC.

The CDR3 region has the DNA TGCGCCAGCAGCTTGGGACAGGGGTTCGAGCAGTACTTC. This translates into CASSLGQGFEQYF. The chain recombines TRBV5-1 with TRBJ2-7, with 8 bases that match TRBD1. Germline V gives CDR1 SGHRS, CDR2 YFSETQ. Trimming took 0 bases from V and 6 from J; bases not matched to a gene: 2. The CDR3 is made up of 13 amino acids.

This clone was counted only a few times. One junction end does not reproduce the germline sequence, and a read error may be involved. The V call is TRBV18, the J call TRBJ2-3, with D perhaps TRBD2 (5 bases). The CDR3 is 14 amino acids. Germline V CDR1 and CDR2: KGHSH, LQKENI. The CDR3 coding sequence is TGTGCCAGCTCACCGCAACCTAGCACGGATACGCAGTATTTT. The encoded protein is CASSPQPSTDTQYF.

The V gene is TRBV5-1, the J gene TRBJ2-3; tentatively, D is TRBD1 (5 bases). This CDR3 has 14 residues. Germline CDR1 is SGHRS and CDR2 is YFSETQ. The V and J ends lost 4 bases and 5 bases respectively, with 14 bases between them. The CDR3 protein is CASSDRQPIDTQYF. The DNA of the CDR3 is TGCGCCAGCAGCGACAGACAGCCTATAGATACGCAGTATTTT. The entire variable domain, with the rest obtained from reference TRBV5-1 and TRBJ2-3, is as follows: KAGVTQTPRYLIKTRGQQVTLSCSPISGHRSVSWYQQTPGQGLQFLFEYFSETQRNKGNFPGRFSGRQFSNSRSEMNVSTLELGDSALYLCASSDRQPIDTQYFGPGTRLTVL.

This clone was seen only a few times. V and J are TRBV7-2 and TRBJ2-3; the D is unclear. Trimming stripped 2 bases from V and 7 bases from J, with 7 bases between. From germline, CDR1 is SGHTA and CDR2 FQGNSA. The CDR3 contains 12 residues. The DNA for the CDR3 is TGTGCCAGCAGCTTACACCTAAATACGCAGTATTTT. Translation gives CASSLHLNTQYF.

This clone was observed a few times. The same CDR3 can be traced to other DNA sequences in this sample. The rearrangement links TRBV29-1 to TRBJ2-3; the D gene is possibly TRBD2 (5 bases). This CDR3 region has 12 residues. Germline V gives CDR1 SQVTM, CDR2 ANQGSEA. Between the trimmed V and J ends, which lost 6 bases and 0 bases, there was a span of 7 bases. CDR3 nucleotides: TGCAGCGTCCGGACTAGCACAGATACGCAGTATTTT. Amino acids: CSVRTSTDTQYF.

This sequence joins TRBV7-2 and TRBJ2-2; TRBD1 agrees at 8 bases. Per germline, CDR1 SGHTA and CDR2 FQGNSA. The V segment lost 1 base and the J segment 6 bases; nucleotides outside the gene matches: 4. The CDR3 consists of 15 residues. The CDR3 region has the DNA TGTGCCAGCAGCTTAGAACAGGGGGTCGCCGGGGAGCTGTTTTTT. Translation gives CASSLEQGVAGELFF.

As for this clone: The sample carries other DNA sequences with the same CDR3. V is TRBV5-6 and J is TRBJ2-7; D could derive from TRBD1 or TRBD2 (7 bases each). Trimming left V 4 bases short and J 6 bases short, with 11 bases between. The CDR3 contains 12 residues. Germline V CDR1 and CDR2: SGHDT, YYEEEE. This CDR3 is CASSPGGGEQYF. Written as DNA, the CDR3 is TGTGCCAGCAGCCCAGGGGGGGGCGAGCAGTACTTC.

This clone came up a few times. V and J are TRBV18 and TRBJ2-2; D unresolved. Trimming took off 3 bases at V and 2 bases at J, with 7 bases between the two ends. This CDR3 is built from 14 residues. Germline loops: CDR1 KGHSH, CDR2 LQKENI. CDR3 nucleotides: TGTGCCAGCTCACCGACACCTAACACCGGGGAGCTGTTTTTT. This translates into CASSPTPNTGELFF.

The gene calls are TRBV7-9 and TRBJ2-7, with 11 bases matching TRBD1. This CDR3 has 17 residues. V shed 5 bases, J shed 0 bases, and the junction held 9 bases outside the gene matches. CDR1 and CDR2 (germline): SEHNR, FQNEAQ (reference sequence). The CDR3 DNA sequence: TGTGCCAGCAGCCCGCGGACAGGGGGCCCGAGCTCCTACGAGCAGTACTTC. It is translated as CASSPRTGGPSSYEQYF.

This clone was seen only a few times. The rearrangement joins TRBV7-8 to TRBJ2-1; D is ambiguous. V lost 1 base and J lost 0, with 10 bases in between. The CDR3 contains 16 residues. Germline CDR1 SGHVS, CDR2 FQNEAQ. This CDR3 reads CASSLEGWGSYNEQFF. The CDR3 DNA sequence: TGTGCCAGCAGCTTAGAAGGCTGGGGCTCCTACAATGAGCAGTTCTTC.

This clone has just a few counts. This CDR3 reads CASSYTSGGWQETQYF. CDR3 DNA: TGTGCCAGCAGCTACACTAGCGGGGGATGGCAAGAGACCCAGTACTTC. The chain uses TRBV7-2 and TRBJ2-5; 11 bases are shared with TRBD2. The germline V gene encodes CDR1 SGHTA and CDR2 FQGNSA. This CDR3 has 16 residues. The junction had 6 bases not matched to a gene; V was cut back by 4 bases and J by 2 bases. The variable domain in full, with the rest retrieved from reference TRBV7-2 and TRBJ2-5, is GAGVSQSPSNKVTEKGKDVELRCDPISGHTALYWYRQSLGQGLEFLIYFQGNSAPDKSGLPSDRFSAERTGGSVSTLTIQRTQQEDSAVYLCASSYTSGGWQETQYFGPGTRLLVL.

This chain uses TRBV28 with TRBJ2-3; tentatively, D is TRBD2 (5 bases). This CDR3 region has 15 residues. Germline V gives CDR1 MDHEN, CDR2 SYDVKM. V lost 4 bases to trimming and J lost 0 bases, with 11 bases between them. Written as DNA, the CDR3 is TGTGCCAGCAGTTCCGGGGTAGCTAGCACAGATACGCAGTATTTT. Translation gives CASSSGVASTDTQYF.

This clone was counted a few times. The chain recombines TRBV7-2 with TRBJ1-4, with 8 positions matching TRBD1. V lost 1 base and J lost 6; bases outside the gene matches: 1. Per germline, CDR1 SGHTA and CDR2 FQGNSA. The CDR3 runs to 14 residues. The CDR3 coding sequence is TGTGCCAGCAGCTTAGTGACAGGGGATGAAAAACTGTTTTTT. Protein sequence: CASSLVTGDEKLFF.

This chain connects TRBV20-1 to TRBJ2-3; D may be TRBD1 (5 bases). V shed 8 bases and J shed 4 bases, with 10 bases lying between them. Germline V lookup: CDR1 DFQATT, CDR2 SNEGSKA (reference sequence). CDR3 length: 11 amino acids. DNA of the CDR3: TGCAGTCCCCAGGGTCCAGATACGCAGTATTTT. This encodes CSPQGPDTQYF.

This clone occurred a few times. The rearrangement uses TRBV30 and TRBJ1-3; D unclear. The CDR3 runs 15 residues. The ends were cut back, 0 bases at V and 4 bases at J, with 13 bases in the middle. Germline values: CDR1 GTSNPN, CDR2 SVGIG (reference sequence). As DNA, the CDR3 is TGTGCCTGGAGTGTAGACGACGAGGCAGGAAACACCATATATTTT. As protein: CAWSVDDEAGNTIYF. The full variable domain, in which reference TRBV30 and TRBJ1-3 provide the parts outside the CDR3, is SQTIHQWPATLVQPVGSPLSLECTVEGTSNPNLYWYRQAAGRGLQLLFYSVGIGQISSEVPQNLSASRPQDRQFILSSKKLLLSDSGFYLCAWSVDDEAGNTIYFGEGSWLTVV.

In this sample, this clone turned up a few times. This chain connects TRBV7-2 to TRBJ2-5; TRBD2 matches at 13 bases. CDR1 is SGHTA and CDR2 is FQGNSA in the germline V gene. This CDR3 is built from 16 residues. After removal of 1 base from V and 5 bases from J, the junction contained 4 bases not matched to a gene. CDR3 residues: CASSLGTSGGGETQYF. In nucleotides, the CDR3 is TGTGCCAGCAGCTTAGGGACTAGCGGGGGCGGGGAGACCCAGTACTTC. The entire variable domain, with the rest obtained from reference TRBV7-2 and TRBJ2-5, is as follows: GAGVSQSPSNKVTEKGKDVELRCDPISGHTALYWYRQSLGQGLEFLIYFQGNSAPDKSGLPSDRFSAERTGGSVSTLTIQRTQQEDSAVYLCASSLGTSGGGETQYFGPGTRLLVL.

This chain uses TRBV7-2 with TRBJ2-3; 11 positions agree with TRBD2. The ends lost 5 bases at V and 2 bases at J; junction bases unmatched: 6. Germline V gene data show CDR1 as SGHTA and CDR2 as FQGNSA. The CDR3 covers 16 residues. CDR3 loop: CASSTSGGPSTDTQYF. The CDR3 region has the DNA TGTGCCAGCAGCACTAGCGGGGGCCCCTCCACAGATACGCAGTATTTT.

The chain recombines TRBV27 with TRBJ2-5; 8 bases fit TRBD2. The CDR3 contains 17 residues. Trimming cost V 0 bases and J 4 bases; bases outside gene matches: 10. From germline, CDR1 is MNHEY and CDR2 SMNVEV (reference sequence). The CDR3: CASSLSLSGAVGETQYF. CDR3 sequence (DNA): TGTGCCAGCAGTTTATCGCTTAGCGGGGCCGTAGGAGAGACCCAGTACTTC.

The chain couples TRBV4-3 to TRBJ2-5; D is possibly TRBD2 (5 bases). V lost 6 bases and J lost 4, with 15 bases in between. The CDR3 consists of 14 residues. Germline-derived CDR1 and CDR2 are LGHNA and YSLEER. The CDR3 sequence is CASSPGTGGETQYF. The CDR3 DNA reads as TGCGCCAGCAGTCCGGGAACTGGAGGAGAGACCCAGTACTTC.